This record covers a single T cell receptor beta chain. TCRdb's copy holds only in-frame clones and misses some; the assay was immunoSEQ multiplex PCR. The sample holds more than 2 million clones; roughly 95% are singletons and the top ten take about 0.13%. Per the germline V gene, CDR1 is MDHEN and CDR2 is SYDVKM. This CDR3 has 18 residues. V was clipped by 4 bases and J by 9 bases, with 27 bases between them. This record belongs to a study of shared clonotypes between healthy human individuals. The clonotype originates from a young man in good health. The sequencing sample was made of naive CD4+ T cells sorted from blood. As for subset: CD45RA+ positively selected. V usage is TRBV28 and J usage is TRBJ2-2; maybe TRBD1 (5 bases). The CDR3 here is CASSWWNQKGAPSRELFF. In nucleotides, the CDR3 is TGTGCCAGCAGTTGGTGGAATCAAAAAGGGGCCCCCTCTAGGGAGCTGTTTTTT. Together with reference TRBV28 and TRBJ2-2, the CDR3 gives the full variable domain: DVKVTQSSRYLVKRTGEKVFLECVQDMDHENMFWYRQDPGLGLRLIYFSYDVKMKEKGDIPEGYSVSREKKERFSLILESASTNQTSMYLCASSWWNQKGAPSRELFFGEGSRLTVL.